The rows below give T cell receptor beta chains drawn from one sample of a study of T cell clonotyping in hematopoietic cell transplantation. Method: immunoSEQ multiplex PCR; TCRdb's copy keeps in-frame clones and lacks some. The table records some 5,800 clones, roughly nine tenths of them present only once. The sequencing here drew on peripheral blood mononuclear cells, taken 180 days after allogeneic stem cell transplant. These receptor sequences come from a female patient in her 50s who had an allogeneic stem cell transplant from an unrelated donor, so the T cells may come from the graft donor. Some clones in this sample may be carry-over from other donors' samples. Both conserved end residues are part of each CDR3. The D gene is left open where the match is weak. Part of the rows lack a size; the others show once, few, many or a class for expanded clones.

d_call	v_call	j_call	clone_size	cdr3_nt	cdr3_aa
NA	TRBV2	TRBJ2-7	NA	TGTGCCACCCGGGGGGAGCAGGGGGGAGGCGAGCAGTACTTC	CATRGEQGGGEQYF
NA	TRBV6-6	TRBJ1-6	NA	TGTGCCAGCAGCACCACCGGATCTCCCTATAATTCACCCCTCCACTTT	CASSTTGSPYNSPLHF
TRBD1	TRBV6-5	TRBJ1-2	NA	TGTGCCAGCAGTTACAGGGACAGTCTCTCCGTTCATGGCTACACCTTC	CASSYRDSLSVHGYTF
NA	TRBV7-8	TRBJ1-3	NA	TGTGCCAGCAGCTTTACAACAACTGGAAACACCATATATTTT	CASSFTTTGNTIYF
TRBD2	TRBV18	TRBJ2-3	NA	TGTGCCAGCTCAAGGGACTACCAAACTGATACGCAGTATTTT	CASSRDYQTDTQYF
NA	TRBV4-1	TRBJ2-7	NA	TGCGCCAGCAGCCAAGAAACCGCCACGGGGGACGAGCAGTACTTC	CASSQETATGDEQYF
NA	TRBV6-5	TRBJ1-4	NA	TGTGCCAGCAGTTACTCAGGGGTGGCTAATGAAAAACTGTTTTTT	CASSYSGVANEKLFF
NA	TRBV5-6	TRBJ1-5	NA	TGTGCCAGCAGCGGGCAGAATAGCAATCAGCCCCAGCATTTT	CASSGQNSNQPQHF
NA	TRBV7-3	TRBJ2-5	NA	TGTGCCAGCAGCCCGACAGGCGGTTTTGAGACCCAGTACTTC	CASSPTGGFETQYF
NA	TRBV30	TRBJ1-2	NA	TGTGCCGGGAGGGTCATGGCCGGCTATGGCTACACCTTC	CAGRVMAGYGYTF
NA	TRBV28	TRBJ2-1	NA	TGTGCCAGCAGTCAATCGGACGCGGGGGCCTCCTACAATGAGCAGTTCTTC	CASSQSDAGASYNEQFF
TRBD1	TRBV12-5	TRBJ1-5	NA	TGTGCTAGTGCCGGGGGCCCGACCCGACAGGGGATAAATAGCAATCAGCCCCAGCATTTT	CASAGGPTRQGINSNQPQHF
NA	TRBV7-8	TRBJ1-4	NA	TGTGCCAGCAGCCCCACAGGTTTTAATGAAAAACTGTTTTTT	CASSPTGFNEKLFF
NA	TRBV1	TRBJ2-2	NA	TGCACCAGCAGCCAAGTATTAGCGGGGGGGCCCACCGGGGAGCTGTTTTTT	CTSSQVLAGGPTGELFF
TRBD2	TRBV19	TRBJ2-5	NA	TGTGCCAGTAGTTCGGGACTACAGGAGACCCAGTACTTC	CASSSGLQETQYF
NA	TRBV7-9	TRBJ1-4	NA	TGTGCCAGCAGCTTTGCGGGGCCAACTAATGAAAAACTGTTTTTT	CASSFAGPTNEKLFF
NA	TRBV10-3	TRBJ2-2	once	TGTGCCATCAGCAAAGACGGGGCCGGGGAGCTGTTTTTT	CAISKDGAGELFF
TRBD1	TRBV5-1	TRBJ2-7	NA	TGCGCCAGCACCGAGGGGACAGGGAGGCAGCAGTACTTC	CASTEGTGRQQYF
NA	TRBV15	TRBJ1-4	NA	TGTGCCACCAGCAGAGACAGGCCTGGAGCAGGCGTCTTT	CATSRDRPGAGVF
NA	TRBV5-1	TRBJ2-7	NA	TGCGCCAGCAGCTTGGGGGACGGCTCCTACGAGCAGTACTTC	CASSLGDGSYEQYF
NA	TRBV5-4	TRBJ1-1	NA	TGTGCCAGCAGCTTGCCGCTCACTGAAGCTTTCTTT	CASSLPLTEAFF
NA	TRBV7-7	TRBJ2-1	NA	TGTGCCAGCAGCTCGGCCCTAGGGTGGCATGAGCAGTTCTTC	CASSSALGWHEQFF
NA	TRBV7-9	TRBJ2-5	NA	TGTGCCAGCAGTCCCCCGCGGCCGACCCAAGAGACCCAGTACTTC	CASSPPRPTQETQYF
TRBD2	TRBV7-2	TRBJ2-5	NA	TGTGCCAGCAGCTCCCGAGTGGGGGGGCAAGAGACCCAGTACTTC	CASSSRVGGQETQYF
TRBD2	TRBV6-5	TRBJ2-3	NA	TGTGCCAGCAGTTACTCGCCTAGCGGGGGCACAGATACGCAGTATTTT	CASSYSPSGGTDTQYF
NA	TRBV18	TRBJ2-7	once	TGTGCCAGCTCACCAGGGGGGACCTACGAGCAGTACTTC	CASSPGGTYEQYF
TRBD1	TRBV5-4	TRBJ2-7	NA	TGTGCCATCGGACAGGGGGGCCCCTACGAGCAGTACTTC	CAIGQGGPYEQYF
TRBD2	TRBV27	TRBJ2-3	few	TGTGCCAGCAGAGGACTAGCGGTTAGCACAGATACGCAGTATTTT	CASRGLAVSTDTQYF
NA	TRBV4-1	TRBJ2-7	NA	TGCGCCAGCAGCCAAGGGGACATAGGGAGGACCTACGAGCAGTACTTC	CASSQGDIGRTYEQYF
TRBD2	TRBV7-2	TRBJ2-7	NA	TGTGCCAGCAGCTTAGCACTCCTAGCGGGGTCTCACGAGCAGTACTTC	CASSLALLAGSHEQYF
TRBD1	TRBV29-1	TRBJ2-3	NA	TGCAGCGTACCGACAGGGGATACGCAGTATTTT	CSVPTGDTQYF
NA	TRBV5-4	TRBJ2-3	NA	TGTGCCAGCAGCTTTGGGCAGGCCACGCCGGATACGCAGTATTTT	CASSFGQATPDTQYF
NA	TRBV2	TRBJ2-5	NA	TGTGCCAGCAATGGGTACGGGCGCGGGGAGACCCAGTACTTC	CASNGYGRGETQYF
NA	TRBV2	TRBJ1-5	NA	TGTGCCAGCATGCCGGGGATTTCTAGCAATCAGCCCCAGCATTTT	CASMPGISSNQPQHF
NA	TRBV7-9	TRBJ2-5	NA	TGTGCCAGCGCGTTGATGGGGGGCCAAGAGACCCAGTACTTC	CASALMGGQETQYF
NA	TRBV27	TRBJ2-7	NA	TGTGCCAGCAGTTGGACGGAGAGCTCCTACGAGCAGTACTTC	CASSWTESSYEQYF
TRBD1	TRBV7-9	TRBJ2-7	NA	TGTGCCAGCAGCAAGGGGGACAGGGGTACCTACGAGCAGTACTTC	CASSKGDRGTYEQYF
TRBD1	TRBV2	TRBJ1-1	once	TGTGCCAGCAGTAAGGGACAGGGGAACACTGAAGCTTTCTTT	CASSKGQGNTEAFF
NA	TRBV2	TRBJ1-2	NA	TGTGCCAGCAGTGAAGCGCGGCCCGGGGGCAGGCGTGGCTACACCTTC	CASSEARPGGRRGYTF
TRBD1	TRBV13	TRBJ2-3	NA	TGTGCCAGCAGCCCAGGGGGTGGGAGCACAGATACGCAGTATTTT	CASSPGGGSTDTQYF